This TCR beta chain was obtained from a study of vaccination and CD4 T cells after COVID-19. Study in general: Fewer than ten convalescent cases were mild and one was severe, and all had been SARS-CoV-2 positive by nasal swab PCR. Sampling after COVID took place at a median of about 98 days (range 35 to 161) following diagnosis. Overlapping SARS-CoV-2, HCoV-NL63, HCoV-OC43 and HCoV-229E spike peptides were used to stimulate cells.

Concerning this clonotype itself: Its antigen is as yet unknown.

Time point described: late sampling 161 to 241 days after vaccination in a few convalescent patients. As to treatment: approximately 9-day PBMC culture with coronavirus spike peptide pools or control peptides (ViraFEST assay). Sequencing of the DNA from cultured CD4+ T cells was carried out with the Oncomine TCR Beta short-read assay. Extraction of genomic DNA was performed on cultured CD4+ T cells. TCRdb used MiXCR to reprocess the PCR reads, holding one entry per CDR3 protein. The sample has 15,000 to 20,000 distinct CDR3 sequences; about 51% are singletons. V lost 5 bases and J lost 5; bases outside the gene matches: 8. Germline V CDR1 and CDR2: SGHTA, FQGNSA. The CDR3 is 16 amino acids.

V is TRBV7-2 and J is TRBJ2-5; TRBD2 matches at 13 bases. The sequencing here drew on CD4+ T cells from blood, cultured in vitro, taken about 7 months after SARS-CoV-2 vaccination. This clonotype was obtained from a human donor who had recovered from COVID-19. Written as DNA, the CDR3 is TGTGCCAGCAGCCGAGGACTAGCGGGGGCCCGGGAGACCCAGTACTTC. This sequence encodes CASSRGLAGARETQYF.